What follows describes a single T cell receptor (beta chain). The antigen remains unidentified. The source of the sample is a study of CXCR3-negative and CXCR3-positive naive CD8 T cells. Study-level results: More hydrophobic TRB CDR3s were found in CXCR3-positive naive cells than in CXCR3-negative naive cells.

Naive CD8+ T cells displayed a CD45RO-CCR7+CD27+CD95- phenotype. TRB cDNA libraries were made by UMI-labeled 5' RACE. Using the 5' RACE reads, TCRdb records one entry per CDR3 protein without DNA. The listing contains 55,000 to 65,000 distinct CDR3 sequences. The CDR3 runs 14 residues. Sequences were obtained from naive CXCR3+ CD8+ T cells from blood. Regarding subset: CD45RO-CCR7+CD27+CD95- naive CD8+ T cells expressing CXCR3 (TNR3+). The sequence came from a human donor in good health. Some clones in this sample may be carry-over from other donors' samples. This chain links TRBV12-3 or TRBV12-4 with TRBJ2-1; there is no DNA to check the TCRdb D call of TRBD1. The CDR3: CASSSGGPYNEQFF.